This section outlines one T cell receptor beta chain sequence together with its context. Its cognate antigen is unknown. V was clipped by 0 bases and J by 0 bases, with 9 bases between them. Germline loops: CDR1 SGHRS, CDR2 YFSETQ. The CDR3 extends over 15 amino acids. Data came from immunoSEQ multiplex PCR; TCRdb stores just in-frame clones and leaves some out. The sample lists some 120,000 clones, 85% to 90% occurring once. The data belong to a study of T cell responses to AZD1222 COVID-19 vaccine. Findings and caveats of the study: Baseline testing showed seropositivity in only 5 or 6 AZD1222 recipients. Possibly, clonal diversity was underestimated; donors were largely white British and included more females. Among spike-specific TCRs, nearly half reportedly target unmutated variant regions.

The receptor comes from an adult who received the AZD1222 COVID-19 vaccine. Specimen: peripheral blood, collected 28 days after the second AZD1222 dose. The chain joins TRBV5-1 to TRBJ1-1; D gene unclear. The CDR3 bases are TGCGCCAGCAGCTTGGAAGCAACTATGAACACTGAAGCTTTCTTT. Protein: CASSLEATMNTEAFF.